The T cell receptor beta chain under discussion was sequenced for a study of blood T cells in healthy people across ages. Study-level background: About one barcoded TCR beta cDNA was captured per two T cells. Study results and limitations: Investigators treated diversity estimates from one million T cells as underestimates.

Points on this clonotype: Its antigen is unidentified.

Sample-barcoded 5' priming and a J-beta primer mix drove a second PCR of 7 to 11 cycles. Researchers report that each sample yielded at least 3 million CDR3-containing paired-end reads. MiXCR, run by TCRdb on the 5' RACE reads, gives a single entry per CDR3 protein. The repertoire includes hundreds of thousands of distinct CDR3 sequences, under 55% of them detected once, and about a fifth sits in the top ten. Healthy Caucasian individuals from Russia aged about 6 to 90 served as donors. The CDR3 is 15 amino acids. This clonotype was obtained from a man in his sixties in good health. The sample was blood. V usage is TRBV21-1 and J usage is TRBJ2-4; the DNA was not used to check the table's D call, TRBD1. The end of the DNA is better explained by TRBJ2-7, so the J call may be wrong. TRBV21-1 is flagged as a pseudogene. CDR3 bases: TGTGCCAGCAGCAACCAAAGGGGCAGGAACCACGAGCAGTACTTC. This translates into CASSNQRGRNHEQYF.